This T cell receptor beta chain was obtained from a study of blood T cell repertoires in COVID-19. Study context: The United States, Italy and Spain were the sources of the acute and convalescent COVID-19 samples. PBMCs, B-cell-depleted T cells, or T cells provided the cDNA or gDNA that made up the material.

This clone was detected a few times. TCRdb's table, derived via immunoSEQ multiplex PCR, lists solely in-frame clones and lacks some. In the table there are 110,000 to 150,000 clones, 70% to 90% of which are singletons. The origin of this receptor is a woman aged 55-70 years with acute or convalescent COVID-19. The material sequenced was peripheral blood.

In DNA form, the CDR3 reads TGTGCCAGTAGTAACGCCGGGAGTGGCATGTACTTC. This codes for CASSNAGSGMYF. The V and J genes are TRBV19 and TRBJ2-7; D is possibly TRBD2 (6 bases). CDR3 size: 12 residues. V was cut by 4 bases and J by 12 bases, with 16 bases left in between. The germline V gene has CDR1 LNHDA and CDR2 SQIVND (reference sequence).